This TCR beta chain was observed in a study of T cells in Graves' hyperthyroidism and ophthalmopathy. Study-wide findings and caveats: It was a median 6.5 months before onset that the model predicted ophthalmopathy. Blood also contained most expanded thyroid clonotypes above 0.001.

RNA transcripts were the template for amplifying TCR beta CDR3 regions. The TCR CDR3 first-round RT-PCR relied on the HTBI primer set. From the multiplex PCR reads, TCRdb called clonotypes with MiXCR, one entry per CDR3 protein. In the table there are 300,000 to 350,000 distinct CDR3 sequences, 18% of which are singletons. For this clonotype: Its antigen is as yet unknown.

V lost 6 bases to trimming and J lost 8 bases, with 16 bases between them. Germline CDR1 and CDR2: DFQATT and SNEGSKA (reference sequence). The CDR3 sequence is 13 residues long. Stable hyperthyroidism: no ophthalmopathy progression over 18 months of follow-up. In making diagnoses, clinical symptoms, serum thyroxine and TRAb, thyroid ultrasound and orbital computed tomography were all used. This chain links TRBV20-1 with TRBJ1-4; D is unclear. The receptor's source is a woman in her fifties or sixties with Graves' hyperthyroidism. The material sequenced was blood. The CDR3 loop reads CSAAKRFGEKLFF. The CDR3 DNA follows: TGCAGTGCCGCAAAAAGATTTGGGGAAAAACTGTTTTTT.